This note documents a single T cell receptor beta chain sequence. This clone appeared a few times. Its antigen is unknown. No per-base quality is available; no much larger clone lies one base away. Genomic DNA was extracted from sorted cells for sequencing of the TCRbeta CDR3 region. The immunoSEQ Assay was used for sequencing of TCRbeta CDR3 regions. Drawn from immuneACCESS, this table holds only the in-frame rearrangements with V and J called that TCRdb kept. Clones are partly lost; checked studies trace under half to an unresolved V gene and leave the rest unexplained. In all, the sample holds 40,000 to 60,000 clones, and 80% to 85% of those were seen once. The ten largest clones take up 3% to 3.5% of the sample. CDR1 and CDR2 are drawn from the germline V gene: LGHNA, YSLEER. Unmatched junction bases come to 10, with V trimmed by 0 bases and J by 7 bases. The CDR3 starts with the cysteine, ends with the phenylalanine, and has 17 residues. Here the CDR3 DNA is all that survives: 51 bases in frame from base 1.

The data originate from a study of OX40 agonist ivuxolimab in advanced cancers. Regarding the research as a whole: Ivuxolimab, which targeted the costimulatory receptor OX40 (CD134), was an agonistic, fully human IgG2 monoclonal antibody. Intravenous ivuxolimab was administered to patients every 2 weeks at six dose levels: 0.01, 0.1, 0.3, 1.5, 3 and 10 mg/kg. The purpose of peripheral TCRbeta sequencing was to test whether ivuxolimab changed TCR sequence diversity and led to clonal T-cell expansion. Prior anti-PD-1, anti-PD-L1 or anti-CTLA-4 therapy was permitted, and about 40% of dose-escalation patients had received checkpoint inhibitors. Of the approximately 50 dose-escalation patients, hepatocellular carcinoma was present in about 20, melanoma in roughly 15, renal cell carcinoma in 9 and head and neck cancer in 9. Partial responses were achieved by three dose-escalation patients, of whom one had hepatocellular carcinoma and two had cutaneous melanoma. In the dose-escalation cohort, roughly 80% of patients were male, and the mean age was approximately 60 years, with a range of about 20 to 79. The paper reports the monotherapy dose-escalation portion (N of about 47 patients) of the phase I ivuxolimab trial.

The trial excluded patients who had a history of autoimmune disease or who were on systemic immunosuppression. Peripheral blood for TCR sequencing was collected from all dose cohorts at baseline, on cycle 4 day 1, and on cycle 7 day 1. The samples were drawn from a first-in-human, open-label, multicenter phase I dose-escalation trial of ivuxolimab. Adults with locally advanced or metastatic melanoma, renal cell carcinoma, hepatocellular carcinoma or head and neck squamous cell carcinoma were enrolled in the trial. Before TCR sequencing, CD4+ T cells and CD8+ T cells from peripheral blood were sorted into separate populations. Paper-wide results and their limitations: In the 0.1-3.0 mg/kg groups, partial responders had among the lowest normalized peripheral clonal expansion, particularly in CD8+ T cells. After ivuxolimab, expanded clones were on average more numerous among CD8+ T cells than among CD4+ T cells. Low levels of normalized T-cell clonal expansion were also seen in some patients who did not respond. The antigen specificity of the clonally expanded peripheral T cells was not determined. At doses of 0.1 to 3.0 mg/kg, clonal expansion of both CD4+ and CD8+ blood T cells was observed from baseline to week 6.

The source material was CD4+ or CD8+ T cells sorted from blood, sampled in a trial of the OX40 agonist ivuxolimab. The chain is made from TRBV4-3 and TRBJ1-5; the central 9 bases match TRBD1. The clonotype comes from an adult with an advanced solid tumor such as melanoma, head and neck, liver or kidney cancer. The sequenced DNA: TGCGCCAGCAGCCAAGATTGGAGCACAGGGGGCTTGCAGCCCCAGCATTTT. This is translated as CASSQDWSTGGLQPQHF.